The 22 T cell receptor beta chains below were found in one sample sequenced in a study of blood T cell repertoires in COVID-19. The method was immunoSEQ multiplex PCR; TCRdb's version includes in-frame clones alone and lacks a portion of them. This table has approximately 400,000 clones, roughly 88% appearing once. Sequencing input: peripheral blood. These TCRs come from a woman aged 50 to 60 with COVID-19, enrolled during active disease.

The chain uses TRBV19 and TRBJ2-1; D might be TRBD1 (5 bases). The V gene lost 10 bases and the J gene lost 0 bases, with 19 bases spanning the gap. Germline CDR1 is LNHDA and CDR2 is SQIVND (reference sequence). This CDR3 has 16 residues. CDR3 amino acids: CATTSQAMSSYNEQFF. The CDR3 bases are TGTGCCACCACATCACAGGCAATGAGCTCCTACAATGAGCAGTTCTTC. Together with reference TRBV19 and TRBJ2-1, the CDR3 gives the full variable domain: DGGITQSPKYLFRKEGQNVTLSCEQNLNHDAMYWYRQDPGQGLRLIYYSQIVNDFQKGDIAEGYSVSREKKESFPLTVTSAQKNPTAFYLCATTSQAMSSYNEQFFGPGTRLTVL.

This clone was recorded only once. The chain is built from TRBV19 and TRBJ2-7; 7 nucleotides line up with TRBD1. The CDR3 runs to 14 residues. The trim removed 6 bases at V and 3 bases at J, leaving 8 bases unmatched. The V gene's germline CDR1 is LNHDA and CDR2 SQIVND (reference sequence). The CDR3 spells CASSNRGGNYEQYF. DNA for the CDR3: TGTGCCAGTAGCAACAGGGGTGGAAACTACGAGCAGTACTTC. Combining the CDR3 with reference TRBV19 and TRBJ2-7 gives the whole variable domain DGGITQSPKYLFRKEGQNVTLSCEQNLNHDAMYWYRQDPGQGLRLIYYSQIVNDFQKGDIAEGYSVSREKKESFPLTVTSAQKNPTAFYLCASSNRGGNYEQYFGPGTRLTVT.

The gene calls are TRBV2 and TRBJ1-5; unclear D gene. The CDR3 spans 12 residues. V was shortened by 8 bases and J by 7 bases, with 12 bases between the two germline ends. Germline V gene lookup returns CDR1 SNHLY and CDR2 FYNNEI. The CDR3, as DNA: TGTGCCAGCTCGGTCGCATTACAGCCCCAGCATTTT. Translated, it gives CASSVALQPQHF.

The genes are TRBV19 and TRBJ2-1; weak D call: TRBD2 (6 bases). CDR1 is LNHDA and CDR2 is SQIVND in the germline V gene (reference sequence). Between the trimmed V and J ends, which lost 6 bases and 5 bases, there was a span of 20 bases. The CDR3 covers 16 residues. CDR3 nucleotide sequence: TGTGCCAGTAGCAGAGCCACGGGGGTTCGCAACAATGAGCAGTTCTTC. Amino acids: CASSRATGVRNNEQFF.

The V gene is TRBV7-2, the J gene TRBJ2-1; 8 nucleotides line up with TRBD2. Germline-derived CDR1 and CDR2 are SGHTA and FQGNSA. After removal of 5 bases from V and 4 bases from J, the junction contained 7 bases not matched to a gene. The CDR3 runs to 15 residues. Written as DNA, the CDR3 is TGTGCCAGCAGCGGGTGGCGGGGGGCTTACAATGAGCAGTTCTTC. Encoded protein: CASSGWRGAYNEQFF.

The chain uses TRBV2 and TRBJ1-1; perhaps TRBD1 as D (6 bases). This CDR3 spans 16 amino acids. Trimming left V 4 bases short and J 1 base short, with 16 bases between. Germline CDR1 and CDR2: SNHLY and FYNNEI. CDR3 DNA: TGTGCCAGCAGTGGTGAAAGAACAGGGACGAACACTGAAGCTTTCTTT. It translates to CASSGERTGTNTEAFF.

The chain carries TRBV7-8 and TRBJ1-5; unclear D gene. The CDR3 consists of 14 residues. The V gene lost 4 bases and the J gene lost 7 bases, with 14 bases spanning the gap. The germline gives CDR1 SGHVS, CDR2 FQNEAQ. CDR3 in amino acids: CASSSVGVWQPQHF. The CDR3 DNA is TGTGCCAGCAGCTCCGTCGGGGTATGGCAGCCCCAGCATTTT.

The gene calls are TRBV2 and TRBJ1-3; 7 bases line up with TRBD1. The ends lost 1 base at V and 3 bases at J; junction bases unmatched: 3. Per germline, CDR1 SNHLY and CDR2 FYNNEI. The CDR3 length is 15 residues. The CDR3 nucleotides are TGTGCCAGCAGTGAAGAGGGGGCGCGTGGAAACACCATATATTTT. It yields the protein CASSEEGARGNTIYF.

The chain couples TRBV28 to TRBJ1-2; D not certain. Deletions cut 6 bases from V and 4 bases from J, with 12 bases between. The CDR3 consists of 13 residues. Germline V gives CDR1 MDHEN, CDR2 SYDVKM. The CDR3 sequence is CASRSRATYGYTF. In DNA form, the CDR3 reads TGTGCCAGCAGATCGCGGGCCACCTATGGCTACACCTTC.

This chain joins TRBV19 and TRBJ1-2; D unclear. The V gene's germline CDR1 is LNHDA and CDR2 SQIVND (reference sequence). V gave up 3 bases and J gave up 0 bases, with 20 bases separating them. CDR3 length: 18 residues. The CDR3 DNA reads TGTGCCAGTAGTATGGGAGGGCGCAACGGGAAAGCTAACTATGGCTACACCTTC. It yields the protein CASSMGGRNGKANYGYTF.

The J gene is TRBJ2-2, the V gene TRBV11-2; 7 positions match TRBD2. The CDR3 runs 15 residues. Losses at the gene ends were 3 bases for V and 5 bases for J; bases not matched to a gene: 6. Germline lookup yields CDR1 SGHAT and CDR2 FQNNGV. This CDR3 is CASSFRGGGTGELFF. The CDR3 region has the DNA TGTGCCAGCAGCTTTCGGGGCGGGGGAACCGGGGAGCTGTTTTTT.

The rearrangement joins TRBV27 to TRBJ2-7; D not certain. Between the trimmed V and J ends, which lost 6 bases and 0 bases, there was a span of 12 bases. The CDR3 runs to 14 residues. Per germline, CDR1 MNHEY and CDR2 SMNVEV (reference sequence). This CDR3 is CASSPGGVSYEQYF. In DNA, the CDR3 is TGTGCCAGCAGCCCCGGCGGAGTCTCCTACGAGCAGTACTTC.

The CDR3 protein is CASSSQGWNSPLHF. DNA for the CDR3: TGTGCCAGCAGCTCTCAGGGGTGGAATTCACCCCTCCACTTT. This chain connects TRBV7-2 to TRBJ1-6, with D possibly TRBD1 on 6 matching bases. Trimming took off 4 bases at V and 7 bases at J, with 11 bases between the two ends. This CDR3 is built from 14 residues. From germline, CDR1 is SGHTA and CDR2 FQGNSA.

The CDR3 DNA reads TGCGCCAGCAGTGACCCGACAGATTACAATGAGCAGTTCTTC. Its protein product is CASSDPTDYNEQFF. The chain is built from TRBV10-1 and TRBJ2-1; a possible D gene is TRBD1 (5 bases). Germline V gives CDR1 WNHNN, CDR2 SYGVQD (reference sequence). CDR3 length: 14 residues. V was trimmed by 3 bases and J by 4 bases, leaving 10 bases between them.

This chain joins TRBV18 and TRBJ1-2; D is perhaps TRBD1 (6 bases). The CDR3 runs to 14 residues. The V gene's germline CDR1 is KGHSH and CDR2 LQKENI. Trimming took off 5 bases at V and 4 bases at J, with 14 bases between the two ends. The CDR3 sequence: CASSASGGPYGYTF. CDR3 bases: TGTGCCAGCTCAGCTTCCGGGGGGCCCTATGGCTACACCTTC.

The rearrangement links TRBV28 to TRBJ1-5, with D perhaps TRBD1 (5 bases). V was pared by 4 bases and J by 1 base, with 14 bases between. This CDR3 has 16 amino acids. Germline V lookup: CDR1 MDHEN, CDR2 SYDVKM. Here the CDR3 DNA reads TGTGCCAGCAGTTACGGGGGAAGAGGCAGCAATCAGCCCCAGCATTTT. Translating gives CASSYGGRGSNQPQHF.

The chain links TRBV20-1 to TRBJ1-2; 7 nucleotides agree with TRBD1. Germline CDR1 reads DFQATT; CDR2 reads SNEGSKA (reference sequence). The CDR3 spans 11 residues. Trimming cost V 4 bases and J 6 bases; bases outside gene matches: 2. CDR3 coding DNA: TGCAGTGCTACCAGGGGGGATGGCTACACCTTC. This codes for CSATRGDGYTF.

This clone was observed a single time. As DNA, the CDR3 is TGCGCCAGCAGCTTGGAACGGAGCACAGATACGCAGTATTTT. Translated, it gives CASSLERSTDTQYF. This chain links TRBV5-1 with TRBJ2-3; D is unresolved. Germline assignment: CDR1 SGHRS and CDR2 YFSETQ. Between the trimmed V and J ends, which lost 0 bases and 0 bases, there was a span of 5 bases. The length of the CDR3 is 14 residues.

V is TRBV11-2 and J is TRBJ1-1; 7 positions match TRBD1. V dropped 5 bases and J dropped 5; count of bases not matched to a gene: 11. The CDR3 contains 15 residues. CDR1 and CDR2 (germline): SGHAT, FQNNGV. The CDR3 nucleotides are TGTGCCAGCAGCGTAGCGACAGGGATGGGGACTGAAGCTTTCTTT. Translating it yields CASSVATGMGTEAFF.

The rearrangement joins TRBV10-3 to TRBJ1-4, with 8 bases aligning to TRBD1. The CDR3 runs 13 residues. Germline values: CDR1 ENHRY, CDR2 SYGVKD. V was clipped by 6 bases and J by 4 bases; unmatched bases: 1. The CDR3 nucleotides read TGTGCCATCAGGGACAGGGATAATGAAAAACTGTTTTTT. Translated: CAIRDRDNEKLFF.

V usage is TRBV5-1 and J usage is TRBJ1-4; no clear D. The germline gives CDR1 SGHRS, CDR2 YFSETQ. V lost 4 bases and J lost 4, with 8 bases in between. The CDR3 contains 13 residues. As DNA, the CDR3 is TGCGCCAGCAGCCCCCGGGGTAATGAAAAACTGTTTTTT. It specifies CASSPRGNEKLFF.

This clone was found once. The J gene is TRBJ2-7, the V gene TRBV28; TRBD2 matches at 7 bases. This CDR3 comprises 12 residues. Germline loops: CDR1 MDHEN, CDR2 SYDVKM. J lost 6 bases, V lost 10 bases, and 9 bases had no gene match. The CDR3 spells CAMGGRSGEQYF. CDR3 in DNA: TGTGCCATGGGAGGGCGTTCGGGCGAGCAGTACTTC.